This T cell receptor beta chain derives from a study of cytomegalovirus exposure and HLA in healthy donors. The germline V and J ends were trimmed by 6 bases and 1 base, with 16 bases remaining between them. This CDR3 spans 15 amino acids. In germline, CDR1 is MDHEN, CDR2 SYDVKM. PCR primers comprised 60 Vbeta and 13 Jbeta primers. Generated by immunoSEQ multiplex PCR, the TCRdb table keeps only in-frame clones and is missing some. The sample carries 150,000 to 200,000 clones, roughly 81% recorded once. Sequencing was done on a sample of PBMCs. The genes are TRBV28 and TRBJ2-7, with D perhaps TRBD1 (6 bases). The sequence came from a woman aged 18-29 years in good health and CMV-seropositive. CDR3 protein: CASSPFRGRSYEQYF. The CDR3 nucleotides are TGTGCCAGCAGCCCTTTCAGGGGAAGGTCCTACGAGCAGTACTTC.